Below are 21 T cell receptor beta chains sequenced from a single sample in a study of post-analysis software for immune sequencing data. Study-wide findings and caveats: TRBV segments more frequent in patients than in controls numbered a few and included TRBV5-6, TRBV5-1 and TRBV20-1.

The library was made from cDNA and included unique molecular identifiers. TCRdb reprocessed the PCR reads via MiXCR and lists one record per CDR3 protein. This sample yields fewer than 850,000 distinct CDR3 sequences, of which roughly 29% are seen a single time; about 0.5% belongs to the top ten. Their target antigens are unknown. Material: blood. The receptors shown here come from a girl under 18 with multiple sclerosis.

The rearrangement links TRBV24-1 to TRBJ2-7; D not certain. Deletions cut 5 bases from V and 1 base from J, with 8 bases between. This CDR3 is 13 amino acids long. CDR1 and CDR2 (germline): KGHDR, SFDVKD. The CDR3: CATSGRESYEQYF. For the CDR3, the DNA is TGTGCCACCAGTGGTAGGGAATCCTACGAGCAGTACTTC.

This clonotype was seen only a few times. The V gene is TRBV5-6, the J gene TRBJ2-7; no clear D gene. This CDR3 has 15 residues. The V gene lost 3 bases and the J gene lost 6 bases, with 19 bases spanning the gap. The germline CDR1 and CDR2 sequences are SGHDT and YYEEEE. CDR3: CASSYYRAVSLEQYF. CDR3 coding DNA: TGTGCCAGCAGCTATTACCGGGCCGTCAGCCTCGAGCAGTACTTC.

The table lists this clonotype with a few counts. The chain recombines TRBV12-5 with TRBJ2-5, with D unresolved. This CDR3 comprises 13 residues. The ends were cut back, 1 base at V and 7 bases at J, with 10 bases in the middle. Germline V gene data show CDR1 as LGHNT and CDR2 as FRNRAP. The CDR3 DNA sequence: TGTGCTAGTGGTTTGGAGACCAGAGGGACCCAGTACTTC. It yields the protein CASGLETRGTQYF.

This clonotype has a count of ten or more. The chain is built from TRBV4-3 and TRBJ2-5; 16 nucleotides agree with TRBD2. CDR3 size: 19 residues. Germline V gene data show CDR1 as LGHNA and CDR2 as YSLEER. Unmatched junction bases numbered 6, after V lost 0 bases and J lost 2 bases. The CDR3 nucleotides are TGCGCCAGCAGCCAAGAAAACTTGGGACTAGCGGGAGGGCAAGAGACCCAGTACTTC. Translated, it gives CASSQENLGLAGGQETQYF.

This clonotype was counted many times. The chain links TRBV29-1 to TRBJ2-6, with unresolved D. V lost 6 bases, J lost 3 bases, and 6 bases lay in between. This CDR3 spans 12 amino acids. From germline, CDR1 is SQVTM and CDR2 ANQGSEA. This chain's CDR3 is CSVYSGANVLTF. As DNA, the CDR3 is TGCAGCGTCTACAGTGGGGCCAACGTCCTGACTTTC. Looking up the rest from reference TRBV29-1 and TRBJ2-6 gives the full variable domain: SAVISQKPSRDICQRGTSLTIQCQVDSQVTMMFWYRQQPGQSLTLIATANQGSEATYESGFVIDKFPISRPNLTFSTLTVSNMSPEDSSIYLCSVYSGANVLTFGAGSRLTVL.

This clonotype was detected only a few times. This rearrangement joins TRBV6-6 to TRBJ2-7; 7 positions agree with TRBD1. The CDR3 length is 15 residues. Germline V CDR1 and CDR2: MNHNY, SVGAGI (reference sequence). V shed 2 bases, J shed 3 bases, and the junction held 7 bases outside the gene matches. The DNA for the CDR3 is TGTGCCAGCAGTTACGGCACAGGACAGGTCTACGAGCAGTACTTC. This gives the protein CASSYGTGQVYEQYF.

This clonotype is a singleton in its sample. J is TRBJ2-2 and V is TRBV6-1; 15 bases align to TRBD2. The J segment lost 5 bases and the V segment lost 5 bases, leaving 9 bases of the junction unmatched. The CDR3 runs 18 residues. CDR1 MNHNS and CDR2 SASEGT come from the germline V gene. CDR3 in amino acids: CASSLGLAGGRGTGELFF. DNA for the CDR3: TGTGCCAGCAGTCTCGGACTAGCGGGAGGGAGAGGGACCGGGGAGCTGTTTTTT.

The table lists this clonotype with a few counts. This chain uses TRBV5-6 with TRBJ2-7; 7 nucleotides match TRBD1. V gave up 2 bases and J gave up 3 bases; unmatched junction bases: 5. Germline loops: CDR1 SGHDT, CDR2 YYEEEE. The CDR3 sequence is 14 residues long. The CDR3 sequence is CASSFGQVNYEQYF. For the CDR3, the DNA is TGTGCCAGCAGCTTCGGACAGGTCAACTACGAGCAGTACTTC.

The gene calls are TRBV6-1 and TRBJ2-7, with TRBD1 matching over 10 bases. The CDR3 is made up of 15 amino acids. CDR1 is MNHNS and CDR2 is SASEGT in the germline V gene. Unmatched junction bases numbered 7, after V lost 8 bases and J lost 0 bases. The CDR3 loop is CASAGQGLSSYEQYF. CDR3 nucleotide sequence: TGTGCCAGCGCGGGACAGGGGCTCTCCTCCTACGAGCAGTACTTC.

This chain connects TRBV6-6 to TRBJ2-1, with D uncertain. V gave up 8 bases and J gave up 0 bases, with 17 bases separating them. The CDR3 is 16 residues long. CDR1 and CDR2 (germline): MNHNY, SVGAGI (reference sequence). CDR3 loop: CASVLRLLGSYNEQFF. In DNA, the CDR3 is TGTGCCAGCGTTTTACGTCTCTTGGGCTCCTACAATGAGCAGTTCTTC.

The rearrangement uses TRBV29-1 and TRBJ2-1, with D maybe TRBD1 (6 bases). The V end was cut by 8 bases, the J end by 4 bases, with 15 bases between. The CDR3 is made up of 13 amino acids. Germline CDR1 reads SQVTM; CDR2 reads ANQGSEA. The CDR3 DNA is TGCAGCAGCGCCCTGACAGGATACAATGAGCAGTTCTTC. Translating gives CSSALTGYNEQFF.

This chain connects TRBV29-1 to TRBJ1-1; D is perhaps TRBD1 (6 bases). This CDR3 has 14 amino acids. Looked up from germline, CDR1 is SQVTM and CDR2 is ANQGSEA. Trimming cost V 2 bases and J 1 base, with 11 bases left between them. CDR3 loop: CSVEYRGQNTEAFF. DNA for the CDR3: TGCAGCGTTGAATACCGGGGGCAGAACACTGAAGCTTTCTTT.

The V and J genes are TRBV6-1 and TRBJ1-4; D might be TRBD1 (6 bases). V dropped 8 bases and J dropped 5 bases, with 27 bases sitting between them. The CDR3 is made up of 18 amino acids. Per germline, CDR1 MNHNS and CDR2 SASEGT. As DNA, the CDR3 is TGTGCCAGCGGCCACCGGGGGCTCATGGGGCCCTTAAATGAAAAACTGTTTTTT. Translated, it gives CASGHRGLMGPLNEKLFF.

Here the CDR3 reads CASSPLRLAGGPSEQYF. The CDR3 coding sequence is TGTGCCAGCAGTCCACTCCGTCTAGCGGGAGGGCCGTCCGAGCAGTACTTC. The chain is built from TRBV27 and TRBJ2-7; 12 nucleotides align to TRBD2. The CDR3 extends over 17 amino acids. Germline CDR1 is MNHEY and CDR2 is SMNVEV (reference sequence). The junction had 14 bases not matched to a gene; V was cut back by 5 bases and J by 6 bases.

The V and J genes are TRBV9 and TRBJ2-1; 9 bases align to TRBD1. In germline, CDR1 is SGDLS, CDR2 YYNGEE. V lost 0 bases, J lost 7 bases, and 8 bases stayed unmatched. The CDR3 covers 16 residues. The CDR3 sequence: CASSVETGGFKNEQFF. CDR3 DNA sequence: TGTGCCAGCAGCGTAGAAACAGGGGGCTTTAAAAATGAGCAGTTCTTC.

The chain is built from TRBV5-5 and TRBJ2-3, with unresolved D. The V end lost 2 bases, the J end lost 9 bases, and 16 bases lay between the germline ends. This CDR3 is built from 14 residues. The V gene's germline CDR1 is SGHKS and CDR2 YYEKEE (reference sequence). The CDR3 sequence is CASSLWTERPTQYF. For the CDR3, the DNA is TGTGCCAGCAGCTTATGGACCGAACGGCCCACGCAGTATTTT. The entire variable domain, with the rest obtained from reference TRBV5-5 and TRBJ2-3, is as follows: DAGVTQSPTHLIKTRGQQVTLRCSPISGHKSVSWYQQVLGQGPQFIFQYYEKEERGRGNFPDRFSARQFPNYSSELNVNALLLGDSALYLCASSLWTERPTQYFGPGTRLTVL.

V usage is TRBV4-2 and J usage is TRBJ1-5; TRBD1 might be the D (5 bases). V was pared by 0 bases and J by 6 bases, with 15 bases between. Germline assignment: CDR1 LGHNA and CDR2 YNFKEQ. The CDR3 totals 16 residues. CDR3 nucleotide sequence: TGTGCCAGCAGCCAAGACCTCCGGCAGGGAAGTCAGCCCCAGCATTTT. Its protein is CASSQDLRQGSQPQHF.

The V call is TRBV20-1, the J call TRBJ2-1, with D unclear. The V end was cut by 1 base, the J end by 8 bases, with 9 bases between. From germline, CDR1 is DFQATT and CDR2 SNEGSKA (reference sequence). The CDR3 loop spans 12 amino acids. The CDR3, as DNA: TGCAGTGCTAGAGCCGGCCGGGATGAGCAGTTCTTC. Amino acids: CSARAGRDEQFF.

A few counts support this clonotype. This sequence joins TRBV6-5 and TRBJ2-1; D is undetermined. The V end was cut by 3 bases, the J end by 4 bases, with 10 bases between. Germline V lookup: CDR1 MNHEY, CDR2 SVGAGI. The CDR3 loop spans 14 amino acids. The CDR3: CASSYNGPYNEQFF. DNA of the CDR3: TGTGCCAGCAGTTATAACGGGCCTTACAATGAGCAGTTCTTC.

This clonotype has a handful of counts. This sequence joins TRBV5-1 and TRBJ1-1, with a possible D match to TRBD1 (6 bases). The CDR3 runs 14 residues. Germline values: CDR1 SGHRS, CDR2 YFSETQ. The V end was cut by 0 bases, the J end by 10 bases, with 16 bases between. The CDR3 loop is CASSLEVQGRGAFF. The CDR3, as DNA: TGCGCCAGCAGCTTGGAGGTGCAGGGGCGAGGAGCTTTCTTT. The whole variable domain, remainder taken from reference TRBV5-1 and TRBJ1-1, is KAGVTQTPRYLIKTRGQQVTLSCSPISGHRSVSWYQQTPGQGLQFLFEYFSETQRNKGNFPGRFSGRQFSNSRSEMNVSTLELGDSALYLCASSLEVQGRGAFFGQGTRLTVV.

The chain carries TRBV7-2 and TRBJ2-2; 13 bases align to TRBD2. Looked up from germline, CDR1 is SGHTA and CDR2 is FQGNSA. CDR3 length equals 15 residues. V was clipped by 5 bases and J by 6 bases; unmatched bases: 3. The CDR3 DNA sequence: TGTGCCAGCAGCCTCACTAGCGGGAGGGCCGGGGAGCTGTTTTTT. Protein sequence: CASSLTSGRAGELFF. Based on the CDR3 plus reference TRBV7-2 and TRBJ2-2, the full variable domain is GAGVSQSPSNKVTEKGKDVELRCDPISGHTALYWYRQSLGQGLEFLIYFQGNSAPDKSGLPSDRFSAERTGGSVSTLTIQRTQQEDSAVYLCASSLTSGRAGELFFGEGSRLTVL.